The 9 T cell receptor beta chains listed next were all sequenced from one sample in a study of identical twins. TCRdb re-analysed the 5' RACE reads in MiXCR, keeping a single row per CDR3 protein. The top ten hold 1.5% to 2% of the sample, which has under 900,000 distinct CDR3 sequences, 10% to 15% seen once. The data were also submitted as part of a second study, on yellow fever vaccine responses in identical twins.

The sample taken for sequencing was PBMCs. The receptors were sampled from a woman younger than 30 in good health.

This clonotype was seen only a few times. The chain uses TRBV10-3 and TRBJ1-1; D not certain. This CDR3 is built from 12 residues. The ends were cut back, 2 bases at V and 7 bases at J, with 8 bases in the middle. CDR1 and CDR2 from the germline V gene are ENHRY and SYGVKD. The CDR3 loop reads CAISERGDEAFF. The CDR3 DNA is TGTGCCATCAGTGAGCGGGGAGATGAAGCTTTCTTT.

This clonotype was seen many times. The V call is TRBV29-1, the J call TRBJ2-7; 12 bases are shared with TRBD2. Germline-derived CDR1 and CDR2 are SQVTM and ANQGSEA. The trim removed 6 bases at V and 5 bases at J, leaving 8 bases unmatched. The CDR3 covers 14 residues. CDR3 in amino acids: CSVPTSGSSNEQYF. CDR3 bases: TGCAGCGTGCCGACTAGCGGGAGTAGCAACGAGCAGTACTTC.

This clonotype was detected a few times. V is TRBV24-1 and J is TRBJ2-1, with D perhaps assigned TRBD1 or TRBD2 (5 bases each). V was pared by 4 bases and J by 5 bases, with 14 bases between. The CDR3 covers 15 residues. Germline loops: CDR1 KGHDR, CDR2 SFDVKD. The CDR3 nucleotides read TGTGCCACCAGTGAAGCCGGGACGAGGGACAATGAGCAGTTCTTC. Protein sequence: CATSEAGTRDNEQFF.

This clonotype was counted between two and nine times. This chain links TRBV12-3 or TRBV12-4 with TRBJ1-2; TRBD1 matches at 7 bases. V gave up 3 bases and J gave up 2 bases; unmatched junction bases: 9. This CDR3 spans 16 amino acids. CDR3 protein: CASSFVRGDRNYGYTF. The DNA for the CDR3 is TGTGCCAGCAGTTTCGTCCGGGGGGACAGAAACTATGGCTACACCTTC.

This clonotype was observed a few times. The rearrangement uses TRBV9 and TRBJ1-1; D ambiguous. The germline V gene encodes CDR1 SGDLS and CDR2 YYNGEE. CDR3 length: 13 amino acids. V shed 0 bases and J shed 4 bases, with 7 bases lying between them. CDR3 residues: CASSVEAGTEAFF. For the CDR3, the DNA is TGTGCCAGCAGCGTAGAGGCCGGCACTGAAGCTTTCTTT.

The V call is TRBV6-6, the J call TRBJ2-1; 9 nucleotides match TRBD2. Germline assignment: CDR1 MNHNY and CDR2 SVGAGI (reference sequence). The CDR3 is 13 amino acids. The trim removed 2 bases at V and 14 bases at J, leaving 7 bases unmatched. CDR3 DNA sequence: TGTGCCAGCAGTTACCCCCCTAGCGGGGATGAGTTCTTC. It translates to CASSYPPSGDEFF.

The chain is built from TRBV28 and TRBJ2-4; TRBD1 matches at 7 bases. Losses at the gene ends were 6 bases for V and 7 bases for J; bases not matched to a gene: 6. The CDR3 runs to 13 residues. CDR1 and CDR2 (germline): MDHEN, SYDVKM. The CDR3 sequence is CASSRGMDNIQYF. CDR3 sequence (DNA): TGTGCCAGCAGCAGGGGGATGGATAACATTCAGTACTTC.

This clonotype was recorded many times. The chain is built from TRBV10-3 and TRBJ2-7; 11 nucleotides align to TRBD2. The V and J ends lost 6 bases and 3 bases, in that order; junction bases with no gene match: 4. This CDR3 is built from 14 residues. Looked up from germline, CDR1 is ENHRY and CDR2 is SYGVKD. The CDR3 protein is CAIRGTSGIYEQYF. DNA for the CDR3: TGTGCCATCAGAGGGACTAGCGGCATCTACGAGCAGTACTTC.

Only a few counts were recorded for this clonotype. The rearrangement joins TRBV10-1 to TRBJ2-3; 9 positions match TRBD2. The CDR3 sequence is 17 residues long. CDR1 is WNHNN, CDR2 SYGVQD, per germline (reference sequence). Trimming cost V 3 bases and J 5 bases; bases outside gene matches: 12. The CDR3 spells CASSDFGSGGPRDTQYF. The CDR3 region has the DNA TGCGCCAGCAGTGATTTTGGAAGCGGGGGGCCAAGAGATACGCAGTATTTT.